Sequencing of this T cell receptor (beta chain) was carried out in a study of graft-versus-host responses after intestinal transplantation listed by TCRdb under 2021. Some background on the complete study: Multivisceral, liver-intestinal, or isolated intestinal transplants were received by the recipients. Every recipient was given anti-thymocyte globulin induction, followed by around three years of maintenance tacrolimus and steroids. After intestinal transplantation, graft-versus-host and host-versus-graft alloreactive T cell clones in the graft, circulation and bone marrow were tracked using bulk TCR-beta CDR3 sequencing. Alloreactive clones were identified by sequencing pre-transplant mixed lymphocyte reaction products and comparing these products with unstimulated pre-transplant donor and recipient T cells. Of the roughly 24 intestinal transplant recipients enrolled in the cohort, one of whom was a retransplant, a few patients without pretransplant specimens were excluded. Donor T cell macrochimerism was defined as a peak of at least 4% donor T cells among recipient peripheral blood mononuclear cells. Samples from a few later patients were sequenced in-house on an Illumina MiSeq with MiXCR processing rather than by the commercial service.

General findings and caveats noted by the study authors: In patients with donor T cell macrochimerism, the allografts had high GvH to HvG T cell clonal ratios. The relatively low number and heterogeneity of intestinal transplant patients limited the conclusions. GvH clones turned up in recipient bone marrow, with some appearing earlier in ileal mucosa or blood, a pattern consistent with an intestinal mucosal origin. Early after transplant, peak levels of circulating GvH clones were associated with declines in HvG clones.

Library preparation was by the immunoSEQ multiplex PCR assay. For most patients, genomic DNA was isolated with the Qiagen DNeasy Blood and Tissue Kit and shipped frozen to Adaptive Biotechnologies for TCR sequencing. High-throughput TCR-beta CDR3 sequencing of genomic DNA from most patients was performed by Adaptive Biotechnologies. Processing in the source paper ran as follows. Adaptive's ImmunoSEQ software was the source of the TCR sequencing data for approximately 18 patients, while a few other patients were processed with MiXCR and VDJtools. To correct CD4 versus CD8 sorting errors, sequences present in both subsets at a frequency ratio below 5:1 were removed. CDR3 nucleotide sequences shared between donor and recipient were removed because the origin of such sequences could not be assigned. To count as alloreactive, a clone needed at least 2-fold expansion over unstimulated cells and a minimum CFSE-low frequency of 0.002% (template counts) or 0.001% (read counts). A clone was considered mappable if detected in the sequenced pre-transplant spleen, lymph node, or MLR CFSE-low populations of the donor or recipient. The cumulative frequency of alloreactive clones was calculated as a percentage of all sequences, weighted by copy number. The immuneACCESS repertoire file appears here via TCRdb, limited to in-frame rearrangements. These files lack a portion of the clones; in checked studies, under half of the deficit traces to unresolved V genes, and the cause of the others is not known. The DNA was the basis for D and trimming; V, J and clone size are from that table. In all, the sample holds about 130,000 clones, and 85% to 95% of those were seen once. The ten largest account for 0.15% to 0.2% of the sample.

V lost 0 bases and J lost 3 bases, and the count of bases not matched to a germline gene is 3. The CDR3 goes from the cysteine to the phenylalanine over 14 residues. Only the CDR3 DNA is retained, 42 bases long and in frame from the first base. Looking up the germline V gene yields CDR1 SGHRS and CDR2 YFSETQ. About this clone itself: What antigen it recognizes has not been identified. Base qualities are not provided; no much larger clone lies one nucleotide away.

This specimen's time point label, per the study, means: cells obtained before transplantation from donor or recipient. CD3+CD4+ and CD3+CD8+ populations were FACS-sorted from unstimulated pre-transplant donor and recipient cells taken from spleen or lymph nodes. The sequence is built from TRBV5-1 and TRBJ2-7, with 7 junctional bases fitting TRBD1. This receptor was obtained from a human donor who received an intestinal transplant. The sample here was unstimulated CD4+ T cells sorted from spleen or lymph node cells, taken before intestinal transplant. The CDR3 region: CASSLGQGDYEQYF. Here is the DNA: TGCGCCAGCAGCTTGGGACAGGGAGACTACGAGCAGTACTTC. The entire variable domain, with the stretches around the CDR3 drawn from the reference TRBV5-1 and TRBJ2-7 proteins, is KAGVTQTPRYLIKTRGQQVTLSCSPISGHRSVSWYQQTPGQGLQFLFEYFSETQRNKGNFPGRFSGRQFSNSRSEMNVSTLELGDSALYLCASSLGQGDYEQYFGPGTRLTVT.